This T cell receptor beta chain emerged from a study of T cells after yellow fever vaccination. For the study at large: Fractions low in cell number were prepared with SMART-Seq v4 Ultra Low Input. Study-level results: Post-booster samples contained most primary-vaccination clones (around 95% CD4, almost 90% CD8).

This clonotype was found a few times. Its antigen is not known. A process of 5'RACE template switching, which added a universal primer site and UMIs, was used to make TCR cDNA. TCRdb re-derived calls from the 5' RACE reads in MiXCR, one entry per CDR3 protein. The sample shows some 600,000 distinct CDR3 sequences, roughly a sixth of them seen only once. V was clipped by 6 bases and J by 0 bases; unmatched bases: 7. The CDR3 has 15 amino acids. The TCR sequence derives from a man between 18 and 29 years old who received the YFV17D yellow fever vaccine. The rearrangement links TRBV12-3 or TRBV12-4 to TRBJ2-7, with 8 bases lining up with TRBD1. The sample was PBMCs, taken 5 days after the first yellow fever vaccination. CDR3 bases: TGTGCCAGCAGACCGGGACAGGTTGGCTCCTACGAGCAGTACTTC. Amino acids: CASRPGQVGSYEQYF.